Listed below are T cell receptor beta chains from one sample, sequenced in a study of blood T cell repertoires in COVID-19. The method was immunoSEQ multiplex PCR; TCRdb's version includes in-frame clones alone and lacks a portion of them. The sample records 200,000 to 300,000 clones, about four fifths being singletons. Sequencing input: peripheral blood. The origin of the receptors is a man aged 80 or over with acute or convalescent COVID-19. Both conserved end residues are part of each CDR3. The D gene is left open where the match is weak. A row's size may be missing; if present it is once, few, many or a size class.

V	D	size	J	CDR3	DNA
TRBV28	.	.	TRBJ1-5	CASSSLRFGTGDQPQHF	TGTGCCAGCAGTTCCCTCAGGTTTGGCACAGGCGATCAGCCCCAGCATTTT
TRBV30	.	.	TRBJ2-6	CAWKKQAGANVLTF	TGTGCCTGGAAGAAGCAGGCTGGGGCCAACGTCCTGACTTTC
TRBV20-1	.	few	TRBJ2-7	CSASDPSGSGVSYEQYF	TGCAGTGCTAGTGACCCGAGCGGTAGCGGAGTTTCCTACGAGCAGTACTTC
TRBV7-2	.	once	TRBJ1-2	CASSSREANYGYTF	TGTGCCAGCAGCTCCAGGGAAGCTAACTATGGCTACACCTTC
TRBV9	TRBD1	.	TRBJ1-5	CASSVGTGSQPQHF	TGTGCCAGCAGCGTGGGGACAGGGAGTCAGCCCCAGCATTTT
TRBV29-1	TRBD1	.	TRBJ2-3	CSVEETGAGTDTQYF	TGCAGCGTTGAAGAGACAGGGGCCGGCACAGATACGCAGTATTTT
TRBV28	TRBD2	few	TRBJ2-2	CASSFSGASNTGELFF	TGTGCCAGCAGTTTTAGCGGGGCCTCGAACACCGGGGAGCTGTTTTTT
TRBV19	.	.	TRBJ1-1	CASSVVGDTEAFF	TGTGCCAGTAGTGTCGTAGGGGACACTGAAGCTTTCTTT
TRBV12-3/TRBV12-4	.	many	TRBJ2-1	CASSQTEAEQFF	TGTGCCAGCAGCCAGACGGAGGCAGAGCAGTTCTTC
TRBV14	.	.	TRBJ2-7	CASSHDSTYEQYF	TGTGCCAGCAGCCATGACAGTACCTACGAGCAGTACTTC
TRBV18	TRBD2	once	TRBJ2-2	CASSPPGGGTGELFF	TGTGCCAGCTCACCCCCGGGGGGGGGCACCGGGGAGCTGTTTTTT
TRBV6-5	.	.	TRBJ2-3	CASSLGRGSTDTQYF	TGTGCCAGCAGTTTGGGGCGGGGCAGCACAGATACGCAGTATTTT
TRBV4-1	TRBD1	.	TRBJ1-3	CASSPSGTGVPLRSGNTIYF	TGCGCCAGCAGCCCTTCCGGGACAGGGGTCCCTCTTCGCTCTGGAAACACCATATATTTT
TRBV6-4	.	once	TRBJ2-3	CASSATGVFSDTQYF	TGTGCCAGCAGTGCGACGGGAGTGTTTTCAGATACGCAGTATTTT
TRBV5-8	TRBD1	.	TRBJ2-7	CASSFGQGSYEQYF	TGTGCCAGCAGCTTCGGACAGGGATCCTACGAGCAGTACTTC
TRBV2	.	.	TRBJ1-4	CASRGGLTNEKLFF	TGTGCCAGCAGGGGGGGGTTAACTAATGAAAAACTGTTTTTT
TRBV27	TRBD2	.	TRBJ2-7	CASSLSSGGGAYEQYF	TGTGCCAGCAGTTTATCGAGCGGGGGGGGTGCCTACGAGCAGTACTTC
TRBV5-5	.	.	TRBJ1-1	CASSLGGMNTEAFF	TGTGCCAGCAGCTTGGGGGGCATGAACACTGAAGCTTTCTTT
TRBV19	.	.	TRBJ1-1	CASSIGRQGWTEAFF	TGTGCCAGTAGTATAGGACGGCAGGGATGGACTGAAGCTTTCTTT
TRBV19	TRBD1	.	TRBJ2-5	CASSMGRDRIQETQYF	TGTGCCAGTAGTATGGGTCGGGACAGGATCCAAGAGACCCAGTACTTC
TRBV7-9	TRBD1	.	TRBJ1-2	CASSFSTGDGYGYTF	TGTGCCAGCAGCTTTAGCACAGGGGACGGGTATGGCTACACCTTC
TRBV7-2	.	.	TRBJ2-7	CASSSSSGTPTYEQYF	TGTGCCAGCAGCTCCTCTTCCGGGACTCCAACCTACGAGCAGTACTTC
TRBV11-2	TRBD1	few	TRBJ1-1	CASSFEYRGTAEAFF	TGTGCCAGCAGCTTCGAGTACAGGGGTACGGCTGAAGCTTTCTTT
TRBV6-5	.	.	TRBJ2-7	CASSYAESFEEQYF	TGTGCCAGCAGTTACGCGGAGTCCTTTGAGGAGCAGTACTTC
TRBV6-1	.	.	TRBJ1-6	CASSEAGGVLHF	TGTGCCAGCAGTGAAGCGGGCGGGGTACTCCACTTT
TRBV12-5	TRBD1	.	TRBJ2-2	CASGLSRTGGTGELFF	TGTGCTAGTGGTTTGAGTCGGACAGGGGGCACCGGGGAGCTGTTTTTT
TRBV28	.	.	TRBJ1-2	CASSFMSYGYTF	TGTGCCAGCAGTTTCATGTCCTATGGCTACACCTTC
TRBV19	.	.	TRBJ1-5	CASSSGQLYSNQPQHF	TGTGCCAGTAGTTCAGGACAGCTCTATAGCAATCAGCCCCAGCATTTT
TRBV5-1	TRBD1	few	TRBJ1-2	CASSSRQGEDYGYTF	TGCGCCAGCAGCTCGAGACAGGGAGAAGACTATGGCTACACCTTC
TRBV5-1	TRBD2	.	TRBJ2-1	CASSLSGLTTYNEQFF	TGCGCCAGCAGCTTGTCGGGACTAACCACCTACAATGAGCAGTTCTTC
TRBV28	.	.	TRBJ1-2	CASSLGGDGYTF	TGTGCCAGCAGTCTAGGCGGGGATGGCTACACCTTC
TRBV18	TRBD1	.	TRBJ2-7	CASSPHPGTGGNEQYF	TGTGCCAGCTCACCACACCCGGGGACAGGGGGAAACGAGCAGTACTTC
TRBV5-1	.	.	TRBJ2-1	CASSKGGSSYNEQFF	TGCGCCAGCAGTAAGGGGGGGAGCTCCTACAATGAGCAGTTCTTC
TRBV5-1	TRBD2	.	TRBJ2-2	CASSEITSGAGELFF	TGCGCCAGCAGTGAAATAACTAGCGGGGCCGGGGAGCTGTTTTTT
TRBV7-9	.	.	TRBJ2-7	CASSFGQPSYEQYF	TGTGCCAGCAGCTTTGGACAGCCGTCCTACGAGCAGTACTTC
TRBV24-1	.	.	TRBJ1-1	CATSDFDLNTEAFF	TGTGCCACCAGTGATTTCGACTTGAACACTGAAGCTTTCTTT
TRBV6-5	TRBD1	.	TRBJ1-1	CASRRGQANTEAFF	TGTGCCAGCCGGAGGGGACAGGCGAACACTGAAGCTTTCTTT
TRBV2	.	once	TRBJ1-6	CASSEAGRYNSPLHF	TGTGCCAGCAGTGAAGCAGGGAGATATAATTCACCCCTCCACTTT
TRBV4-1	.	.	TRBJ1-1	CASSHVLSTDTEAFF	TGCGCCAGCAGCCATGTCCTCTCTACTGACACTGAAGCTTTCTTT
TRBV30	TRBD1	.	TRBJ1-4	CAWSVSGQGRLFF	TGTGCCTGGAGTGTGTCGGGACAGGGTAGACTGTTTTTT
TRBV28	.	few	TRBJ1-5	CASSPSLRAGQPQHF	TGTGCCAGCAGTCCGAGTTTGAGGGCGGGGCAGCCCCAGCATTTT
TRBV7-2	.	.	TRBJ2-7	CASSSDRTYEQYF	TGTGCCAGCAGCTCTGACAGAACCTACGAGCAGTACTTC
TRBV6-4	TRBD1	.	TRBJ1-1	CASRAQGYVTEAFF	TGTGCCAGCAGAGCACAGGGGTATGTCACTGAAGCTTTCTTT
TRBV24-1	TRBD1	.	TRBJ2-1	CATSDPTGGAWNEQFF	TGTGCCACCAGTGACCCGACAGGGGGCGCCTGGAATGAGCAGTTCTTC
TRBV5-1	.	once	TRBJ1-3	CASSLAGGDGNTIYF	TGCGCCAGCAGCTTGGCCGGAGGGGATGGAAACACCATATATTTT
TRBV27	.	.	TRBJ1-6	CASSFSGILNSPLHF	TGTGCCAGCAGTTTTTCAGGGATCCTCAATTCACCCCTCCACTTT
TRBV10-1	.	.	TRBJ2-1	CASSEGRYNEQFF	TGCGCCAGCAGTGAGGGCCGCTACAATGAGCAGTTCTTC
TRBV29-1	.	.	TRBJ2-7	CSVGGGRYYEQYF	TGCAGCGTTGGTGGGGGGAGATACTACGAGCAGTACTTC
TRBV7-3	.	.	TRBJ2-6	CASSLTGLSGANVLTF	TGTGCCAGCAGCTTAACCGGACTCTCTGGGGCCAACGTCCTGACTTTC
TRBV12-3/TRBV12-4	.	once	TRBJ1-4	CASSLWQREKLFF	TGTGCCAGCAGTTTATGGCAGAGGGAAAAACTGTTTTTT
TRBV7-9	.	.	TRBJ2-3	CASSSLLLPDTQYF	TGTGCCAGCAGCTCCCTCCTTCTCCCAGATACGCAGTATTTT
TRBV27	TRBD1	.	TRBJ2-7	CASSGPGTGHYEQYF	TGTGCCAGCAGTGGACCCGGGACAGGACACTACGAGCAGTACTTC
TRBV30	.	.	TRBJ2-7	CAWSGARGYEQYF	TGTGCCTGGAGCGGTGCTAGGGGCTACGAGCAGTACTTC
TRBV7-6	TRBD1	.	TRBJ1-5	CASSSGTGNYQPQHF	TGTGCCAGCAGCTCCGGGACAGGGAACTATCAGCCCCAGCATTTT
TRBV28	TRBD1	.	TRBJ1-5	CASSRRGGPNQPQHF	TGTGCCAGCAGCCGTCGAGGGGGCCCTAATCAGCCCCAGCATTTT
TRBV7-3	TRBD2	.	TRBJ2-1	CASSETSGKNYNEQFF	TGTGCCAGCAGCGAGACTAGCGGGAAAAATTACAATGAGCAGTTCTTC
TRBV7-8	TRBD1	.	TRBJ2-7	CASSLAGTARAYEQYF	TGTGCCAGCAGCTTAGCCGGGACAGCGCGGGCCTACGAGCAGTACTTC
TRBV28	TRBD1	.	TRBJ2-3	CASCSGGREADTQYF	TGTGCCAGCTGCTCAGGGGGCAGGGAGGCAGATACGCAGTATTTT